Listed below are T cell receptor beta chains from one sample, sequenced in a study of monozygotic twins with inflammatory bowel disease. TCRdb reworked the 5' RACE reads into one entry per CDR3 protein, no DNA. The record lists 140,000 to 150,000 distinct CDR3 sequences, of which the ten most abundant hold around 1.3%. Sequencing was done on a sample of blood. Receptors were obtained from a human donor with ulcerative colitis or Crohn's disease, or a healthy co-twin of an affected twin (not recorded which). Each CDR3 is given with its conserved first and last residue. The listing skips clone size in some rows; elsewhere it reads once, few, many or a size class.

cdr3_aa | clone_size | j_call | v_call
CASTRGGTQYF | - | TRBJ2-3 | TRBV14
CASSLGRGAETQYF | - | TRBJ2-5 | TRBV5-1
CASSSNTVDNYGYTF | - | TRBJ1-2 | TRBV18
CASSESSYEQYF | - | TRBJ2-7 | TRBV10-2
CASSEYYRVDNSYEQYF | - | TRBJ2-7 | TRBV25-1
CSLSQGDQPQHF | - | TRBJ1-5 | TRBV20-1
CASSLDLAGTGANYGYTF | - | TRBJ1-2 | TRBV5-1
CATERGLGYNEQFF | - | TRBJ2-1 | TRBV19
CASSPVPAMNTEAFF | medium-sized | TRBJ1-1 | TRBV7-2
CASSLDGTKRFF | - | TRBJ2-1 | TRBV5-1
CASSQDRSGYTF | - | TRBJ1-2 | TRBV4-3
CSAPGTSGLVGQIF | - | TRBJ2-1 | TRBV20-1
CSVGTRRGRGGEQFF | - | TRBJ2-1 | TRBV20-1
CASSLSSSNTEAFF | - | TRBJ1-1 | TRBV12-3/TRBV12-4
CSATNPFPTGRAQNQPQHF | - | TRBJ1-5 | TRBV20-1
CASSPAGPNTGELFF | - | TRBJ2-2 | TRBV12-3/TRBV12-4
CASSLDQGWTSGRLTDTQYF | - | TRBJ2-3 | TRBV5-4
CSARGAGGQEQYF | - | TRBJ2-7 | TRBV20-1
CASSPLGSGGRGKLFF | - | TRBJ1-4 | TRBV27
CATSGGARGNEQFF | - | TRBJ2-1 | TRBV15
CASSLLAGGLNEQFF | - | TRBJ2-1 | TRBV28
CASSPHGFLETQYF | - | TRBJ2-5 | TRBV5-6
CASSYQGIGGTEAFF | - | TRBJ1-1 | TRBV2
CASSYPSGHSNYEQYF | - | TRBJ2-7 | TRBV28
CASSPDGYEQYF | - | TRBJ2-7 | TRBV7-3
CATAEAQKSFAPLHF | - | TRBJ1-6 | TRBV2
CASSLGLTGAREQFF | - | TRBJ2-1 | TRBV5-1
CASTDSNQPQHF | - | TRBJ1-5 | TRBV28
CASSPIHHLYEQYF | - | TRBJ2-7 | TRBV14
CAGSSTVRGGYTF | - | TRBJ1-2 | TRBV7-2
CSVLPPGLTITEAFF | - | TRBJ1-1 | TRBV29-1
CASGQGNPSSGNTIYF | - | TRBJ1-3 | TRBV10-3
CSVREGLNTEAFF | - | TRBJ1-1 | TRBV29-1
CSARDLDRSGYEQYF | - | TRBJ2-7 | TRBV20-1
CASSSPSGRAGEQYF | - | TRBJ2-7 | TRBV7-2
CSVDGDRGYGYTF | - | TRBJ1-2 | TRBV29-1
CASGSLWNTEAFF | - | TRBJ1-1 | TRBV2